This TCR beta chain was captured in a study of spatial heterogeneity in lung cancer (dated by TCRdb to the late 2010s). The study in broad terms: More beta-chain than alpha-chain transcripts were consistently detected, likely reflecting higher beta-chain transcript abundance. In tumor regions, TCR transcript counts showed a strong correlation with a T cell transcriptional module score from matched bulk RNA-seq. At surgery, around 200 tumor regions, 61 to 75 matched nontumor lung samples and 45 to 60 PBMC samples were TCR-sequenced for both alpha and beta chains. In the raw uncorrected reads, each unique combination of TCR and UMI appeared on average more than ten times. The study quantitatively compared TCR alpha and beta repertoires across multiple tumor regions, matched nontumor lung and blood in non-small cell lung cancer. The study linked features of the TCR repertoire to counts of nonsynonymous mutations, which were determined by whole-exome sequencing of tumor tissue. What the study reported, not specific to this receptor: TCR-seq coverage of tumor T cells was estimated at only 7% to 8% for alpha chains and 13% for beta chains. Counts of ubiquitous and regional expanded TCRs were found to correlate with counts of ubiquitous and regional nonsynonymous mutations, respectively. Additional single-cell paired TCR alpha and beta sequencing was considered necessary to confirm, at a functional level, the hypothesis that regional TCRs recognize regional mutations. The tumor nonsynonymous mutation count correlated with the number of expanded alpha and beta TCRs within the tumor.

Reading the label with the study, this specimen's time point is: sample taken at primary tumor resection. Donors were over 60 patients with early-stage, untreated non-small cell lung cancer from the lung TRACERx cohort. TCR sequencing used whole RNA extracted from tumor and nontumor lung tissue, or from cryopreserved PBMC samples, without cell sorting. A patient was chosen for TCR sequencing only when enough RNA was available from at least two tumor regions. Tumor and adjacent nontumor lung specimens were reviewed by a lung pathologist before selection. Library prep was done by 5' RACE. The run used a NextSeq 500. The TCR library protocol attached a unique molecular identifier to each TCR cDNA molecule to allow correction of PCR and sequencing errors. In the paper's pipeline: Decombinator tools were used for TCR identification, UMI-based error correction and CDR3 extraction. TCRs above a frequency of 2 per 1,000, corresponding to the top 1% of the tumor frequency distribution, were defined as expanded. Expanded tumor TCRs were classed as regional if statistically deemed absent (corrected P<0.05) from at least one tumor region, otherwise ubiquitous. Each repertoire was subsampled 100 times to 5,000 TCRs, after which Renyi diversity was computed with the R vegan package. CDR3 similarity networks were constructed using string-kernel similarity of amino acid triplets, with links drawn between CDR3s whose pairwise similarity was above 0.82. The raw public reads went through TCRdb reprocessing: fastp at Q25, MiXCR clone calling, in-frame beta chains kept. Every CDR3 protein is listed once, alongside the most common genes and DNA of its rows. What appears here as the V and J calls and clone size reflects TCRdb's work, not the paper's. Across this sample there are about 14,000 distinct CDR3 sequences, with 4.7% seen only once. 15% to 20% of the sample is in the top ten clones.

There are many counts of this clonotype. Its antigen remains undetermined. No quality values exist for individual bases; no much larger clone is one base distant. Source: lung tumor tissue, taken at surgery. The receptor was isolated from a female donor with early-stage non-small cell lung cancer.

CDR3 protein: CSASGARYEQYF. In nucleotide form, the sequence is TGCAGTGCTAGCGGGGCACGGTACGAGCAGTACTTC. Rearrangement joined TRBV20-1 to TRBJ2-7; the D element could tentatively be TRBD1 or TRBD2, as 5 bases agree for each. The CDR3 runs 12 amino acids, cysteine and phenylalanine included. Kept here is only the CDR3 DNA, which spans 36 bases and is read in frame from base 1. Deletion took 3 bases off V and 4 bases off J, with a span of 10 bases between the germline ends. The germline V gene encodes CDR1 DFQATT and CDR2 SNEGSKA (reference sequence).